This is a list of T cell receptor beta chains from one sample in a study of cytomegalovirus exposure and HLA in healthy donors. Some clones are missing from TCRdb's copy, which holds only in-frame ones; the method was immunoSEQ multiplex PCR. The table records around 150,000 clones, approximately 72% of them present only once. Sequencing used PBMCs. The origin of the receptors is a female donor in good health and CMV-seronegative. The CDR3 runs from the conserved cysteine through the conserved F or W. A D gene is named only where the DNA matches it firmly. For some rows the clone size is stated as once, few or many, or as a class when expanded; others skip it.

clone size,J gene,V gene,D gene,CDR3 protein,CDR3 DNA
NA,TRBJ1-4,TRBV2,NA,CASSEVGLLNEKLFF,TGTGCCAGCAGTGAAGTGGGACTCCTAAATGAAAAACTGTTTTTT
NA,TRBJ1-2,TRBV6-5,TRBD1,CASSPGTGTNYGYTF,TGTGCCAGCAGCCCCGGGACAGGGACTAACTATGGCTACACCTTC
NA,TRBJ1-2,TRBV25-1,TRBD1,CASSEWDRMDDYTF,TGTGCCAGCAGTGAATGGGACAGGATGGATGACTACACCTTC
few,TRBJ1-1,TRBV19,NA,CASSPWGGTEAFF,TGTGCCAGTAGTCCGTGGGGGGGGACTGAAGCTTTCTTT
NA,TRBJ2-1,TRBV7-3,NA,CASSLFNNEQFF,TGTGCCAGCAGCTTATTCAACAATGAGCAGTTCTTC
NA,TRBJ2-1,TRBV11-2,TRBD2,CASSFPGGLFF,TGTGCCAGCAGCTTTCCGGGGGGTTTGTTCTTC
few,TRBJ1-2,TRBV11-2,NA,CASSLGSVYGYTF,TGTGCCAGCAGCTTAGGCAGCGTCTATGGCTACACCTTC
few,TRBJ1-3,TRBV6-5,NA,CASRGSSSGNTIYF,TGTGCCAGCAGGGGGAGCTCCTCTGGAAACACCATATATTTT
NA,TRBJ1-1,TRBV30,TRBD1,CAWSRWGTGGEAFF,TGTGCCTGGAGTCGTTGGGGGACAGGAGGGGAAGCTTTCTTT
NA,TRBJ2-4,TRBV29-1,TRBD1,CSVLTGMNIQYF,TGCAGCGTCCTGACAGGGATGAACATTCAGTACTTC
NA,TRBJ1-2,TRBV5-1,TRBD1,CASSGGTGVSSGYTF,TGCGCCAGCAGCGGAGGGACAGGGGTGAGCAGTGGCTACACCTTC
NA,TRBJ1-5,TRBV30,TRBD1,CAWGGTGDQPQHF,TGTGCCTGGGGCGGGACAGGGGATCAGCCCCAGCATTTT
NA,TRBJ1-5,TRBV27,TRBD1,CASSGTGVLNQPQHF,TGTGCCAGCAGCGGGACAGGGGTCCTTAATCAGCCCCAGCATTTT
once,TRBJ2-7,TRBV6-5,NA,CASSYPTRGVGYEQYF,TGTGCCAGCAGTTACCCGACGCGCGGGGTCGGGTACGAGCAGTACTTC
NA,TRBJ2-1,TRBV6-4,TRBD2,CASSEASGSHNEQFF,TGTGCCAGCAGCGAGGCTAGCGGGAGTCACAATGAGCAGTTCTTC
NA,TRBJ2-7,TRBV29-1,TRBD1,CSTGGTGGHEQYF,TGCAGCACGGGGGGGACAGGGGGACACGAGCAGTACTTC
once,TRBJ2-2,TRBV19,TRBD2,CASSGTRLAGGLGELFF,TGTGCCAGTAGTGGAACCAGACTAGCGGGAGGGCTCGGGGAGCTGTTTTTT
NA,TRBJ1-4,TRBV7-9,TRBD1,CASSPWSQGAEKLFF,TGTGCCAGCAGCCCCTGGAGCCAGGGGGCTGAAAAACTGTTTTTT
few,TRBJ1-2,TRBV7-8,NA,CASSLEGSPNYGYTF,TGTGCCAGCAGCTTAGAGGGGTCCCCTAACTATGGCTACACCTTC
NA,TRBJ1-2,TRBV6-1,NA,CASLRRGSRYGYTF,TGTGCCAGCCTTCGAAGGGGCAGCCGCTATGGCTACACCTTC
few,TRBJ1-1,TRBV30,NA,CAWSEVQVAMNTEAFF,TGTGCCTGGAGTGAGGTGCAGGTTGCCATGAACACTGAAGCTTTCTTT
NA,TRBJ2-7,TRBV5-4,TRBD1,CASSLEWTGGYEQYF,TGTGCCAGCAGCTTGGAATGGACAGGGGGCTACGAGCAGTACTTC
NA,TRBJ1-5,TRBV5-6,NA,CASSGRAGRGFGQPQHF,TGTGCCAGCAGCGGGAGGGCAGGGCGGGGGTTTGGTCAGCCCCAGCATTTT
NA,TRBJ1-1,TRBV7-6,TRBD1,CASRRDRGAEAFF,TGTGCCAGCAGACGAGACAGGGGTGCGGAAGCTTTCTTT
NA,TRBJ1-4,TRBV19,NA,CASSLYSATNEKLFF,TGTGCCAGTAGTCTATACAGTGCAACTAATGAAAAACTGTTTTTT
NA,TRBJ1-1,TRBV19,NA,CASSILGGITEAFF,TGTGCCAGTAGTATTTTGGGGGGGATCACTGAAGCTTTCTTT
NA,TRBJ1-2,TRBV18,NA,CASSPAADSYGYTF,TGTGCCAGCTCACCCGCAGCGGACAGCTATGGCTACACCTTC
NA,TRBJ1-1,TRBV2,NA,CASRLDSSYTEAFF,TGTGCCAGCAGACTGGACAGCTCATACACTGAAGCTTTCTTT
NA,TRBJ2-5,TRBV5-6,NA,CASSLLAQETQYF,TGTGCCAGCAGCTTGCTGGCCCAAGAGACCCAGTACTTC
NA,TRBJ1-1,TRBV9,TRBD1,CASSKGGLPGQGTEAFF,TGTGCCAGCAGTAAGGGGGGACTCCCGGGACAGGGCACTGAAGCTTTCTTT
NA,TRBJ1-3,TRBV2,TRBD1,CASSDRVLGNTIYF,TGTGCCAGCTCAGACAGGGTTCTAGGAAACACCATATATTTT